This T cell receptor beta chain was documented in a study of T-cell memory formation after mild COVID-19. Study-level background: Clusters of TCRs were largely donor specific. Points from the study as a whole: Contracting CD4+ clones sat mainly in CM and EM; CD8+ in EMRA. A second wave expanding day 15 to 37 was CD4+-biased; contracting clones were balanced.

V lost 1 base to trimming and J lost 7 bases, with 20 bases between them. The V gene's germline CDR1 is SEHNR and CDR2 FQNEAQ (reference sequence). The CDR3 is made up of 17 amino acids. MiXCR, applied by TCRdb to the 5' RACE reads, yields one record per CDR3 protein. The sample has tens of thousands of distinct CDR3 sequences, more than 15% seen once. This clonotype was seen many times. Antigen: not known. This chain uses TRBV7-9 with TRBJ2-1, with D tentatively TRBD2 (7 bases). This receptor was taken from an adult who had mild COVID-19 (a few samples of this study predate the infection). Cell type and time point are not known. Sequencing was done on a sample of PBMCs or a T cell subset sorted from them (not recorded which). CDR3 bases: TGTGCCAGCAGCTTAGGGGGGGCCAGCGGGAAGGTTAATGAGCAGTTCTTC. Protein: CASSLGGASGKVNEQFF.